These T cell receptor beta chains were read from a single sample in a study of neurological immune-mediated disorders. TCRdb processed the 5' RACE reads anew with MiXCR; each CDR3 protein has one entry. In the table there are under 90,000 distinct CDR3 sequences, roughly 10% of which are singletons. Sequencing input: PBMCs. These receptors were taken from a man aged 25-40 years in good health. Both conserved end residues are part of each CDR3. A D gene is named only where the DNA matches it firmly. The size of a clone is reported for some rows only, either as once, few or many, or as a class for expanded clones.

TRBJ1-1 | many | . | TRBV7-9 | CASSPGGGGSTEAFF | TGTGCCAGCAGCCCTGGCGGGGGGGGAAGCACTGAAGCTTTCTTT
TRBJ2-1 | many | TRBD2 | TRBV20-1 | CSPGTGLAGGATYNEQFF | TGCAGTCCCGGGACGGGACTAGCGGGAGGAGCAACCTACAATGAGCAGTTCTTC
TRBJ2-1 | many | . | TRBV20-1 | CSAPDLQYNEQFF | TGCAGTGCTCCGGACTTACAGTACAATGAGCAGTTCTTC
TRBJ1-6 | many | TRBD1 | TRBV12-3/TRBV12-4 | CASTGQANNSPLHF | TGTGCCAGCACTGGACAGGCGAATAATTCACCCCTCCACTTT
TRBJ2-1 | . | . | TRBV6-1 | CASRTDSYNEQFF | TGTGCCAGCAGGACAGACTCCTACAATGAGCAGTTCTTC
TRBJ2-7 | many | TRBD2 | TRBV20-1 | CSAAGLAGYEQYF | TGCAGTGCCGCGGGACTAGCGGGGTACGAGCAGTACTTC
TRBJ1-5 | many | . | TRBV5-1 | CASSLEGDNLQPQHF | TGCGCCAGCAGCTTGGAAGGAGACAACCTGCAGCCCCAGCATTTT
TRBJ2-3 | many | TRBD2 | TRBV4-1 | CASSPRTGGVSTDTQYF | TGCGCCAGCAGCCCCCGGACGGGGGGTGTATCCACAGATACGCAGTATTTT
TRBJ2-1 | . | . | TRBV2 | CASSEGRGRPYNEQFF | TGTGCCAGCAGTGAAGGAAGAGGGAGACCCTACAATGAGCAGTTCTTC
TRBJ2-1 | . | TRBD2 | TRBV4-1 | CASSQFGLAGDYNEQFF | TGCGCCAGCAGCCAATTCGGACTAGCGGGAGACTACAATGAGCAGTTCTTC
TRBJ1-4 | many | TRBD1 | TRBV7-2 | CASSLDRGSEKLFF | TGTGCCAGCAGCCTCGACAGGGGGAGTGAAAAACTGTTTTTT
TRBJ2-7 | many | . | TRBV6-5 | CASRPNTGLSYEQYF | TGTGCCAGCAGACCGAATACAGGGCTTTCCTACGAGCAGTACTTC
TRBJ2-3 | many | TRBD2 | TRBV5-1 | CASSLVLAGDPDTQYF | TGCGCCAGCAGCTTGGTCCTAGCGGGAGACCCAGATACGCAGTATTTT
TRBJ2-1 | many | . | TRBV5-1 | CASSLDRGEQFF | TGCGCCAGCAGCTTGGATCGTGGTGAGCAGTTCTTC
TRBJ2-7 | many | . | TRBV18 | CASSPLRIDEQYF | TGTGCCAGCTCACCACTTCGTATCGACGAGCAGTACTTC
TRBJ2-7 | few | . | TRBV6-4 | CASSVGRGYEQYF | TGTGCCAGCAGTGTTGGCAGGGGCTACGAGCAGTACTTC
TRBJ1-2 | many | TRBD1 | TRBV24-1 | CATSDTGQGYGYTF | TGTGCCACCAGTGACACCGGACAGGGCTATGGCTACACCTTC
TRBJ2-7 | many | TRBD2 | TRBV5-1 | CASSSSGEGTYEQYF | TGCGCCAGCAGTTCTAGCGGGGAGGGCACCTACGAGCAGTACTTC
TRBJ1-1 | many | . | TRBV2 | CASTENTEAFF | TGTGCCAGCACCGAGAACACTGAAGCTTTCTTT
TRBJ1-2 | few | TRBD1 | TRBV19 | CASSIPGQGIRGYTF | TGTGCCAGTAGTATTCCGGGACAGGGGATTCGTGGCTACACCTTC
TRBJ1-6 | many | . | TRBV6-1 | CASSRQGNSPLHF | TGTGCCAGCAGTCGCCAGGGAAATTCACCCCTCCACTTT
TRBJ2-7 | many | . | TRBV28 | CASSTHTGSSFYEQYF | TGTGCCAGCAGTACACACACAGGGTCCTCCTTCTACGAGCAGTACTTC
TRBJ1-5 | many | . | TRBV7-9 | CASSLESFQPQHF | TGTGCCAGCAGCTTAGAGTCGTTTCAGCCCCAGCATTTT
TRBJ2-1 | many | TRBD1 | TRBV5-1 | CASSTGGDEQFF | TGCGCCAGCAGCACAGGGGGCGATGAGCAGTTCTTC
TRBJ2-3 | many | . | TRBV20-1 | CSATPDGGRTDTQYF | TGCAGTGCTACTCCAGATGGGGGGAGAACAGATACGCAGTATTTT
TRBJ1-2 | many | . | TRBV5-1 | CASSLSVDYGYTF | TGCGCCAGCAGCTTGTCTGTCGACTATGGCTACACCTTC
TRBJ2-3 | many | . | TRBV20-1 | CSARTTLPDTQYF | TGCAGTGCTAGGACTACATTGCCAGATACGCAGTATTTT
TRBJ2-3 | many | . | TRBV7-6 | CASSPEAGDYTDTQYF | TGTGCCAGCAGCCCAGAAGCCGGTGACTACACAGATACGCAGTATTTT
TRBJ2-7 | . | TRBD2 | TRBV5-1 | CASSPGLGRYEQYF | TGCGCCAGCAGCCCGGGACTAGGCCGCTACGAGCAGTACTTC
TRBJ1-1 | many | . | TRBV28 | CASSLWVRGATNTEAFF | TGTGCCAGCAGTTTGTGGGTCCGTGGGGCGACGAACACTGAAGCTTTCTTT
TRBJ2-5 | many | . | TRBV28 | CASSPDTQETQYF | TGTGCCAGCAGTCCGGATACCCAAGAGACCCAGTACTTC
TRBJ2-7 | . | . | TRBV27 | CASSFRQTYEQYF | TGTGCCAGCAGTTTCAGACAAACCTACGAGCAGTACTTC
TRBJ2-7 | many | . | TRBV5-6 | CASSLDSYEEQYF | TGTGCCAGCAGCTTGGATAGTTATGAGGAGCAGTACTTC
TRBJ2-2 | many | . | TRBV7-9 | CASSLVATGELFF | TGTGCCAGCAGCTTAGTAGCGACCGGGGAGCTGTTTTTT
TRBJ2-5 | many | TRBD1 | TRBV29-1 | CSVRGQGVRETQYF | TGCAGCGTTAGGGGACAGGGGGTTCGAGAGACCCAGTACTTC
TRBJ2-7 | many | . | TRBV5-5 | CASSSHGGEQYF | TGTGCCAGCAGCTCCCACGGAGGGGAGCAGTACTTC
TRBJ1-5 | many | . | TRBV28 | CASRRDPSIQPQHF | TGTGCCAGCCGTCGGGACCCCTCCATTCAGCCCCAGCATTTT
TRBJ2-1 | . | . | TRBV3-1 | CASSQDPQAYNEQFF | TGTGCCAGCAGCCAAGATCCCCAGGCTTACAATGAGCAGTTCTTC
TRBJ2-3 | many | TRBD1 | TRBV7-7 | CASSPRQGYDTQYF | TGTGCCAGCAGCCCCAGACAGGGGTATGATACGCAGTATTTT
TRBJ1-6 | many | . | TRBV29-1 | CSVQVDNSPLHF | TGCAGCGTCCAGGTCGATAATTCACCCCTCCACTTT
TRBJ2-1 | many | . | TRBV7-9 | CASSLDPSYNEQFF | TGTGCCAGCAGCTTAGACCCCTCCTACAATGAGCAGTTCTTC